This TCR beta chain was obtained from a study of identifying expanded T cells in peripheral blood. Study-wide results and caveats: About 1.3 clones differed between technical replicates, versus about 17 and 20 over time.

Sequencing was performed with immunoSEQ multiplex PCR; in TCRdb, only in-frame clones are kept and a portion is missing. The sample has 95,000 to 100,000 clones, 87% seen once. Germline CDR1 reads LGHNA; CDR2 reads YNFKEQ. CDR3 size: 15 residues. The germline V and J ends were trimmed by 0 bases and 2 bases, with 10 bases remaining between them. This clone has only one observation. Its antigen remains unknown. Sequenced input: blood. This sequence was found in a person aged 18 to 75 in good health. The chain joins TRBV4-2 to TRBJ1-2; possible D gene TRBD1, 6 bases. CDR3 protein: CASSQDRTENYGYTF. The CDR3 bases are TGTGCCAGCAGCCAAGACAGGACAGAGAACTATGGCTACACCTTC.